The rows below give T cell receptor beta chains drawn from one sample of a study of blood T cells in healthy people across ages. MiXCR, run by TCRdb on the 5' RACE reads, gives a single entry per CDR3 protein. The sample has over a million distinct CDR3 sequences, around 55% seen once. Sequencing was done on a sample of blood. All receptors derive from a man aged 18 to 29 in good health. Each CDR3 is given with its conserved first and last residue. The D gene is left open where the match is weak. Clone size is stated in some rows and not others, as once, few, many or a class when expanded.

v_call	d_call	clone_size	j_call	cdr3_nt	cdr3_aa
TRBV4-1	.	.	TRBJ2-7	TGCGCCAGCAGCCGCGGGGTCGCCTACGAGCAGTACTTC	CASSRGVAYEQYF
TRBV25-1	.	many	TRBJ2-7	TGTGCCAGCAGTGAACGAGACAGATACGAGCAGTACTTC	CASSERDRYEQYF
TRBV20-1	TRBD2	few	TRBJ2-1	TGCAGTGCTAGCGGGGGGGCTTTCTCCTACAATGAGCAGTTCTTC	CSASGGAFSYNEQFF
TRBV5-1	.	.	TRBJ1-2	TGCGCCAGCAACAGGGAGGGTTCTTATGGCTACACCTTC	CASNREGSYGYTF
TRBV5-6	TRBD2	.	TRBJ2-5	TGTGCCAGCAGCCCCGTGGGCACTAGCGGGGGTTGGGAGACCCAGTACTTC	CASSPVGTSGGWETQYF
TRBV7-2	.	.	TRBJ1-1	TGTGCCAGCAGCTCGTTATTGAACACTGAAGCTTTCTTT	CASSSLLNTEAFF
TRBV6-2/TRBV6-3	TRBD1	.	TRBJ1-5	TGTGCCAGCAGCCCCGATATAGACAGGGCCGATAGCAATCAGCCCCAGCATTTT	CASSPDIDRADSNQPQHF
TRBV18	TRBD1	.	TRBJ1-4	TGTGCCAGCTCACCTAACAGGGGTGGAGAAAAACTGTTTTTT	CASSPNRGGEKLFF
TRBV20-1	TRBD1	.	TRBJ1-6	TGCAGTTCTATTAGGGGGCGTGAGTATAATTCACCCCTCCACTTT	CSSIRGREYNSPLHF
TRBV5-5	TRBD2	.	TRBJ2-7	TGTGCCAGCAGGGCACTGACTAGCGGGATCTACGAGCAGTACTTC	CASRALTSGIYEQYF